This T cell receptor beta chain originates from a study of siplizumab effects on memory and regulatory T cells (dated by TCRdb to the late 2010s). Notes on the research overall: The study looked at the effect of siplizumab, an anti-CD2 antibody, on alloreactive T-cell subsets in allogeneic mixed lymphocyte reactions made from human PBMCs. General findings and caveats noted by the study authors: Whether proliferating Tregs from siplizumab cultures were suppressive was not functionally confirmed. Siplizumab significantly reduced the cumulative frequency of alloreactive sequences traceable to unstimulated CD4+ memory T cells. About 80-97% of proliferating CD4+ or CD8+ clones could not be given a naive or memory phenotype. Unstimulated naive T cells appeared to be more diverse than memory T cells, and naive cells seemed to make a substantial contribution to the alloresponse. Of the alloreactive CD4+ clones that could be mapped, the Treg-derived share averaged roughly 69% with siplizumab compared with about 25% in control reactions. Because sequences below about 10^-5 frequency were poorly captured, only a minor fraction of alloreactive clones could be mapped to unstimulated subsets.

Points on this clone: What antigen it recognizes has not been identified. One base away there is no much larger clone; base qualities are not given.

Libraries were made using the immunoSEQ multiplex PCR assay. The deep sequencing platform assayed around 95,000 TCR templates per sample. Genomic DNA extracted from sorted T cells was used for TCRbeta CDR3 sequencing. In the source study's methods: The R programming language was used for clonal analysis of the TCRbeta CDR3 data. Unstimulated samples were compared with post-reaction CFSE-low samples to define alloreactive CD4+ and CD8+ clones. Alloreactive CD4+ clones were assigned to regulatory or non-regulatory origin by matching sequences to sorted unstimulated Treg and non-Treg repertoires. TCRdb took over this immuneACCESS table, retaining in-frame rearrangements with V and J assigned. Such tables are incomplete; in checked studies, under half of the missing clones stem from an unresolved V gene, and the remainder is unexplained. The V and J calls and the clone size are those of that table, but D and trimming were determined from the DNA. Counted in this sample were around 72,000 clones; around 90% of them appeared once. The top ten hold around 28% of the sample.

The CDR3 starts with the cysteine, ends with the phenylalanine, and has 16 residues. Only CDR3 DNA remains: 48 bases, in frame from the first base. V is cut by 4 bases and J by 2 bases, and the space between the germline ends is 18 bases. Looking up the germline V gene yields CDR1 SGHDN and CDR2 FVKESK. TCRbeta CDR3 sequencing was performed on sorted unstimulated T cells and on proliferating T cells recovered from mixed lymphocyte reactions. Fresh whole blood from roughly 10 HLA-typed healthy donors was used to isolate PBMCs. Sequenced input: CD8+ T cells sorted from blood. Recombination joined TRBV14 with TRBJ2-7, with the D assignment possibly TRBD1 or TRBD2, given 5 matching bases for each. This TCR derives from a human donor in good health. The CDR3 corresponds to CASSPVRGRGAYEQYF. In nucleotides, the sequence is TGTGCCAGCAGCCCCGTGAGGGGAAGGGGAGCCTACGAGCAGTACTTC.